Sequencing of this TCR beta chain was carried out in a study of T cell responses to AZD1222 COVID-19 vaccine. The method was immunoSEQ multiplex PCR; TCRdb's version includes in-frame clones alone and lacks a portion of them. The table has more than 85,000 clones, roughly 82% seen once; the top ten hold about 5%. The ends lost 3 bases at V and 0 bases at J; junction bases unmatched: 5. The CDR3 totals 15 residues. The germline V gene encodes CDR1 SGHTA and CDR2 FQGNSA. The specimen comprised peripheral blood, sampled on day 0 of AZD1222 vaccination. The receptor was isolated from an adult in good health. V usage is TRBV7-2 and J usage is TRBJ2-7; TRBD2 matches 7 bases. CDR3 region: CASSFLGGSSYEQYF. The CDR3 DNA reads as TGTGCCAGCAGCTTTTTGGGGGGGAGCTCCTACGAGCAGTACTTC.